This TCR beta chain was sequenced during a study of blood T cell repertoires in COVID-19. Looking at the study overall: PBMCs, B-cell-depleted T cells, or T cells provided the cDNA or gDNA that made up the material.

Participants were aged about 18 to 90 years, lived in 20 to 25 US areas, and enrolled virtually. Recovery meant two consecutive negative NP/OP PCR tests, professional clearance, or resolved symptoms. The CDR3 is 14 amino acids. CDR1 is SEHNR, CDR2 FQNEAQ, per germline (reference sequence). Regarding this clone: Mismatch with germline at one junction end may stem from a read error.

Source study methods: Scientists estimated how many nucleated cells there were by amplifying reference gene primers. Profiled with immunoSEQ multiplex PCR; TCRdb holds only in-frame clones, not every one. Clone size and V and J calls were adopted from that table, with D and trimming inferred from the DNA. The table records approximately 220,000 clones, roughly 89% of them present only once. The gene calls are TRBV7-9 and TRBJ2-2; D possibly corresponds to TRBD2 (5 bases). Sequenced input: PBMCs or T cells enriched from blood (not recorded which). The receptor was isolated from a woman between 35 and 50 years old who had recovered from COVID-19. The CDR3 DNA follows: TGTGCCAGCAGCCCGAACGGACTCACCCGGGAGCTGTTTTTT. It encodes CASSPNGLTRELFF. Full variable domain (remainder filled in from reference TRBV7-9 and TRBJ2-2): DTGVSQNPRHKITKRGQNVTFRCDPISEHNRLYWYRQTLGQGPEFLTYFQNEAQLEKSRLLSDRFSAERPKGSFSTLEIQRTEQGDSAMYLCASSPNGLTRELFFGEGSRLTVL.